This T cell receptor beta chain was sequenced for a study of human T cells and chemical hapten exposure. Across the whole study: Sensitizing treatment utilized 2% DPC over a 2 cm by 2 cm portion of upper inner arm skin.

This clonotype was detected only a few times. The antigen is not known. TCRdb reprocessed the RACE reads via MiXCR and lists one record per CDR3 protein. Of about 120,000 distinct CDR3 sequences listed, about 11% were seen once; the top ten hold about 2.4%. Described time point: patch test 3, about 24 weeks after DPC sensitization. Sample treatment: therapeutic diphenylcyclopropenone sensitization with weekly scalp DPC. Total RNA came from unfractionated whole blood. V was clipped by 3 bases and J by 3 bases, with 5 bases between them. Germline CDR1 and CDR2: GTSNPN and SVGIG (reference sequence). The CDR3 has 12 residues. Regarding the study as a whole: Patch test score rose with PT1 expanded TCRs, significant at 8, 16, 32, not 4.

The material was whole blood, obtained in connection with sensitization to the hapten diphenylcyclopropenone (DPC). The rearrangement uses TRBV30 and TRBJ2-2; no clear D gene. The TCR comes from a woman in her 50s with alopecia areata. Some clones in this sample may be carry-over from other donors' samples. The CDR3 reads CAWRPDTGELFF. As DNA, the CDR3 is TGTGCCTGGAGGCCGGACACCGGGGAGCTGTTTTTT.